Each of the 21 T cell receptor beta chains below was sequenced from the same sample in a study of vaccination and CD4 T cells after COVID-19. Treatment indicated: roughly 10-day PBMC culture with coronavirus spike peptide pools or control peptides (ViraFEST assay). Pre-COVID-19 pandemic sampling (2011-2018) yielded the unexposed donor's CD4+ T cells. With the Oncomine TCR Beta short-read assay, DNA from cultured CD4+ T cells was sequenced. Each CDR3 protein is one row after TCRdb ran MiXCR on the PCR reads. Of several thousand distinct CDR3 sequences in the sample, 45% to 55% were seen once. These receptors' targets are unknown. Sequencing used CD4+ T cells from blood, cultured in vitro. Every receptor here comes from a human donor in good health.

The genes are TRBV11-3 and TRBJ1-1; no firm D call. Germline V CDR1 and CDR2: SGHNT, YENEEA. Trimming shortened V by 5 bases and J by 4 bases, and 11 bases separated the two germline ends. There are 13 residues in the CDR3. The CDR3 DNA is TGTGCCAGCAGCCCCGGGGAAAGCACTGAAGCTTTCTTT. Translating gives CASSPGESTEAFF.

The chain has TRBV15 and TRBJ1-6; D unresolved. Looked up from germline, CDR1 is LNHNV and CDR2 is YYDKDF (reference sequence). The germline V and J ends were trimmed by 4 bases and 0 bases, with 16 bases remaining between them. The CDR3 sequence is 18 residues long. CDR3 sequence reads: CATSKGGGLSSYNSPLHF. CDR3 bases: TGTGCCACCAGCAAAGGCGGAGGACTTAGCTCCTATAATTCACCCCTCCACTTT.

This sequence joins TRBV11-2 and TRBJ1-6; D unclear. Germline CDR1 SGHAT, CDR2 FQNNGV. CDR3 size: 12 residues. V lost 3 bases, J lost 10 bases, and 7 bases lay in between. The DNA of the CDR3 is TGTGCCAGCAGCTTCCCCGCATCACCCCTCCACTTT. Amino acid sequence: CASSFPASPLHF.

The V and J genes are TRBV6-2 or TRBV6-3 and TRBJ1-5, with a possible D match to TRBD1 (6 bases). Trimming removed 3 bases from V and 9 bases from J, with 9 bases in between. This CDR3 has 12 amino acids. Looked up from germline, CDR1 is MNHEY and CDR2 is SVGEGT. CDR3 sequence reads: CASSYMDRPQHF. The CDR3 nucleotides are TGTGCCAGCAGTTATATGGACAGGCCCCAGCATTTT.

The chain has TRBV5-1 and TRBJ1-1; TRBD1 might be the D (6 bases). Germline V lookup: CDR1 SGHRS, CDR2 YFSETQ. CDR3 size: 13 residues. V shed 5 bases and J shed 0 bases, with 8 bases lying between them. The CDR3 sequence is CASRWTVNTEAFF. The CDR3, as DNA: TGCGCCAGCAGGTGGACAGTGAACACTGAAGCTTTCTTT.

This chain links TRBV5-1 with TRBJ1-5; D may be TRBD1 (6 bases). V was pared by 0 bases and J by 11 bases, with 15 bases between. This CDR3 is built from 14 residues. Germline-derived CDR1 and CDR2 are SGHRS and YFSETQ. The CDR3 loop reads CASSLAVGGESQHF. The CDR3 DNA sequence: TGCGCCAGCAGCTTGGCGGTTGGGGGCGAATCCCAGCATTTT.

The chain has TRBV29-1 and TRBJ1-2; 9 nucleotides align to TRBD1. Germline CDR1 reads SQVTM; CDR2 reads ANQGSEA. CDR3 size: 13 residues. J lost 7 bases, V lost 4 bases, and 7 bases had no gene match. Written as DNA, the CDR3 is TGCAGCGTTGTACTACAGGGGGCGGGTGGCTACACCTTC. Protein sequence: CSVVLQGAGGYTF.

The chain uses TRBV20-1 and TRBJ1-5; D ambiguous. V was cut by 3 bases and J by 2 bases, with 8 bases left in between. This CDR3 contains 13 residues. The germline gives CDR1 DFQATT, CDR2 SNEGSKA (reference sequence). The CDR3 DNA reads as TGCAGTGCTAGGGGATCCGGCAATCAGCCCCAGCATTTT. It encodes CSARGSGNQPQHF.

This clonotype has just one count. The CDR3 protein is CASTGHVLQPQHF. CDR3 DNA: TGTGCCAGCACCGGACATGTATTACAGCCCCAGCATTTT. This rearrangement joins TRBV6-1 to TRBJ1-5; tentative D call: TRBD1 (5 bases). V gave up 7 bases and J gave up 7 bases, with 14 bases separating them. The CDR3 extends over 13 amino acids. CDR1 is MNHNS, CDR2 SASEGT, per germline.

The chain joins TRBV7-3 to TRBJ2-3; the D gene is possibly TRBD2 (5 bases). The CDR3 contains 13 residues. Germline V lookup: CDR1 SGHTA, CDR2 FQGTGA. The V end lost 2 bases, the J end lost 4 bases, and 7 bases lay between the germline ends. The CDR3 sequence is CASSLGEPDTQYF. In DNA, the CDR3 is TGTGCCAGCAGCTTAGGGGAGCCAGATACGCAGTATTTT.

This clonotype was detected a few times. This rearrangement joins TRBV20-1 to TRBJ1-3; 8 positions agree with TRBD1. Germline V lookup: CDR1 DFQATT, CDR2 SNEGSKA (reference sequence). V lost 5 bases, J lost 2 bases, and 5 bases stayed unmatched. The CDR3 runs to 14 residues. In DNA form, the CDR3 reads TGCAGTGCTCCAGGGGGCGCAGCTGGAAACACCATATATTTT. Translated: CSAPGGAAGNTIYF.

The J gene is TRBJ1-1, the V gene TRBV5-5; 9 positions match TRBD1. CDR1 SGHKS and CDR2 YYEKEE come from the germline V gene (reference sequence). V gave up 1 base and J gave up 11 bases; unmatched junction bases: 3. CDR3 length: 12 residues. Here the CDR3 reads CASSLLGQGAFF. CDR3 bases: TGTGCCAGCAGCTTGTTAGGACAGGGGGCTTTCTTT.

V is TRBV5-5 and J is TRBJ2-7, with no clear D. The CDR3 covers 15 residues. V lost 3 bases, J lost 5 bases, and 18 bases lay in between. Per the germline V gene, CDR1 is SGHKS and CDR2 is YYEKEE (reference sequence). CDR3 protein: CASSSIPSGSHEQYF. DNA of the CDR3: TGTGCCAGCAGCTCTATCCCCTCGGGTAGCCACGAGCAGTACTTC.

In this sample, this clonotype turned up a few times. This chain joins TRBV6-1 and TRBJ1-5, with D maybe TRBD1 (5 bases). Germline V CDR1 and CDR2: MNHNS, SASEGT. Trimming stripped 6 bases from V and 6 bases from J, with 12 bases between. The length of the CDR3 is 13 residues. The CDR3 sequence is CASSPRGGQPQHF. The CDR3 region has the DNA TGTGCCAGCAGCCCTCGGGGGGGTCAGCCCCAGCATTTT.

The chain combines TRBV5-8 with TRBJ2-7; D gene ambiguous. V lost 4 bases and J 0 bases, leaving 14 bases between the germline ends. CDR1 SGHTS and CDR2 YDEGEE come from the germline V gene. The CDR3 extends over 15 amino acids. CDR3 nucleotide sequence: TGTGCCAGCAGCCCCGGATCCGGAAGCTCCTACGAGCAGTACTTC. Translated: CASSPGSGSSYEQYF.

This clonotype came up a few times. The chain links TRBV7-3 to TRBJ1-2; 9 positions agree with TRBD1. This CDR3 is 15 amino acids long. Germline CDR1 is SGHTA and CDR2 is FQGTGA. The trim removed 5 bases at V and 6 bases at J, leaving 10 bases unmatched. The CDR3 bases are TGTGCCAGCAGCCAGAGCGGGACAGGGATGAATGGCTACACCTTC. Residues: CASSQSGTGMNGYTF.

The chain joins TRBV6-5 to TRBJ1-6, with a weak D call TRBD1 (5 bases). The germline gives CDR1 MNHEY, CDR2 SVGAGI. The CDR3 contains 17 residues. V was clipped by 0 bases and J by 2 bases, with 11 bases between them. DNA for the CDR3: TGTGCCAGCAGTTACTCAGAGGGGATACCCTATAATTCACCCCTCCACTTT. Amino acid sequence: CASSYSEGIPYNSPLHF.

This clonotype was seen a handful of times. The V gene is TRBV7-9, the J gene TRBJ1-2, with TRBD1 matching over 9 bases. The CDR3 length is 13 residues. V shed 6 bases and J 6 bases; nucleotides not matched to a gene: 5. Per germline, CDR1 SEHNR and CDR2 FQNEAQ (reference sequence). For the CDR3, the DNA is TGTGCCAGCAGTTCCGGACAGGGGAATGGCTACACCTTC. Translated, it gives CASSSGQGNGYTF.

The CDR3 nucleotides read TGTGCCAGTAGTTTCCCCGGACAGAGTCGGAGAGGGGAGCAGTACTTC. As protein: CASSFPGQSRRGEQYF. The rearrangement uses TRBV19 and TRBJ2-7; tentatively, D is TRBD1 (6 bases). Per germline, CDR1 LNHDA and CDR2 SQIVND (reference sequence). V gave up 5 bases and J gave up 7 bases, with 24 bases separating them. CDR3 length: 16 residues. Complete variable domain (other parts from reference TRBV19 and TRBJ2-7): DGGITQSPKYLFRKEGQNVTLSCEQNLNHDAMYWYRQDPGQGLRLIYYSQIVNDFQKGDIAEGYSVSREKKESFPLTVTSAQKNPTAFYLCASSFPGQSRRGEQYFGPGTRLTVT.

The chain carries TRBV6-1 and TRBJ1-1; D is undetermined. The germline CDR1 and CDR2 sequences are MNHNS and SASEGT. Trimming left V 7 bases short and J 7 bases short, with 13 bases between. This CDR3 spans 12 amino acids. CDR3 amino acids: CASTLRPNEAFF. The DNA for the CDR3 is TGTGCCAGCACCTTACGCCCGAATGAAGCTTTCTTT.

The rearrangement uses TRBV6-1 and TRBJ1-2, with D tentatively TRBD1 (5 bases). V lost 3 bases and J lost 6, with 11 bases in between. This CDR3 has 13 amino acids. Germline V gene lookup returns CDR1 MNHNS and CDR2 SASEGT. The CDR3 sequence: CASSDRAVNGYTF. The CDR3, as DNA: TGTGCCAGCAGTGACAGGGCGGTTAATGGCTACACCTTC.